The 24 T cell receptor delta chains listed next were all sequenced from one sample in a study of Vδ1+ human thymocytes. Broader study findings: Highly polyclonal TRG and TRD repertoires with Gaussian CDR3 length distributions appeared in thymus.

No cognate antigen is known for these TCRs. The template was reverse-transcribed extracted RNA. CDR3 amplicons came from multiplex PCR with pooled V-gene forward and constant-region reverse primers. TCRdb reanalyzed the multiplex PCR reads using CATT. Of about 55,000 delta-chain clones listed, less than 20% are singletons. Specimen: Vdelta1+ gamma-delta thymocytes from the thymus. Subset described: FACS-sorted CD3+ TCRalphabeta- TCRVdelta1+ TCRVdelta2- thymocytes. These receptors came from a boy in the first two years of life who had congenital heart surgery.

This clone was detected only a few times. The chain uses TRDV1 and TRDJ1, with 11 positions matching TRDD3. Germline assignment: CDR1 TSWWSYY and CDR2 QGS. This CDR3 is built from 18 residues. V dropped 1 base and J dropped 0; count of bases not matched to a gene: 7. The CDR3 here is CALGEPGGYFYYTDKLIF. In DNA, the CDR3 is TGTGCTCTTGGGGAACCTGGGGGATACTTTTATTACACCGATAAACTCATCTTT.

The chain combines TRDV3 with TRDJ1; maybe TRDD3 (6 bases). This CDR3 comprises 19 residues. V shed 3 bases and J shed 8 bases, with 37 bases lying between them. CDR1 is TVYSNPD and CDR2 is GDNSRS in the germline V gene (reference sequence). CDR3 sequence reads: CAFANRGAFAVGGYKKLIF. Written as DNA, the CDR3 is TGTGCCTTCGCGAACCGAGGCGCCTTCGCCGTGGGGGGGTACAAGAAACTCATCTTT.

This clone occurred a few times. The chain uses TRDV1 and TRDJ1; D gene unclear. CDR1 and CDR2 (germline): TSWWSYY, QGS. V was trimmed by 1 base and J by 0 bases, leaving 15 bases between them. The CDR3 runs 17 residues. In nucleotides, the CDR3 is TGTGCTCTTGGGGAACAGACGCTGACCCCTTACACCGATAAACTCATCTTT. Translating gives CALGEQTLTPYTDKLIF.

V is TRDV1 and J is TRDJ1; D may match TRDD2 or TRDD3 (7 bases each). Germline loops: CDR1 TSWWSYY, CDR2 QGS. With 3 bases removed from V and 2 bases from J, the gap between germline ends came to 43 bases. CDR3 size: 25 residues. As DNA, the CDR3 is TGTGCTCTTGGGGATAACCGGCCTTCCTCACGTATACCCAAACTACTGGGGCCATGGACCGATAAACTCATCTTT. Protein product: CALGDNRPSSRIPKLLGPWTDKLIF.

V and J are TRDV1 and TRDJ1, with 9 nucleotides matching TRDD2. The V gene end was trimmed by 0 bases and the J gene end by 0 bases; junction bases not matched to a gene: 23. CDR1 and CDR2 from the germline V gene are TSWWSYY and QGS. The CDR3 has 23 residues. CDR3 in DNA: TGTGCTCTTGGGGAACTTTGGCCACCTTCCTACGTACGGGGGACGTATTACACCGATAAACTCATCTTT. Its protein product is CALGELWPPSYVRGTYYTDKLIF.

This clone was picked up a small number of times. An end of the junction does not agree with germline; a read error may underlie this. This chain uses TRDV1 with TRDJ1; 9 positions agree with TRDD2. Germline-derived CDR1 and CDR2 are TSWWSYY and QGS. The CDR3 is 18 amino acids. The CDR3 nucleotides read TGTGCTCTTGGGGAACTCCTCCTTCCTACGATTGGAACCGATAAACCCATCTTT. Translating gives CALGELLLPTIGTDKPIF.

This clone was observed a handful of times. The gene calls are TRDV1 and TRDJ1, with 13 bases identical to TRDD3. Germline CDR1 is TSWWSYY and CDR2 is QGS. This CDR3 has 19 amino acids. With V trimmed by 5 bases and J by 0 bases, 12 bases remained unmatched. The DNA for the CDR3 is TGTGCTCTTGGGAGGCCCTACTGGGGGATACGGGCGTACACCGATAAACTCATCTTT. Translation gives CALGRPYWGIRAYTDKLIF.

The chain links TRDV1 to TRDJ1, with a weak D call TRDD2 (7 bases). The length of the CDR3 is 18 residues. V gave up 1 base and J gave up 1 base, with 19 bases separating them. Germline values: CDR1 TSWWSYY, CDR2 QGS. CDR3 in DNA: TGTGCTCTTGGGGAACCCCAATTCCTACCTGGGGTCACCGATAAACTCATCTTT. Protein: CALGEPQFLPGVTDKLIF.

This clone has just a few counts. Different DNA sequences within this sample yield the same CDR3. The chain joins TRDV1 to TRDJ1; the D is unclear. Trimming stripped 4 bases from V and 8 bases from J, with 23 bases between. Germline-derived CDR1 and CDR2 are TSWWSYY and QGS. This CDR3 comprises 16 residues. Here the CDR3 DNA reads TGTGCTCTTGGGGCACTTGTAGGAGTGGTAAGAAACAAACTCATCTTT. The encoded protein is CALGALVGVVRNKLIF.

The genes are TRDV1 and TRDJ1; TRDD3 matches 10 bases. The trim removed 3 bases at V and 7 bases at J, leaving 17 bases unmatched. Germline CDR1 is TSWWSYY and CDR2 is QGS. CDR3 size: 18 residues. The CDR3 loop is CALGDRHFPGGYGGKLIF. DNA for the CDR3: TGTGCTCTTGGGGACCGTCACTTCCCCGGGGGATACGGAGGTAAACTCATCTTT.

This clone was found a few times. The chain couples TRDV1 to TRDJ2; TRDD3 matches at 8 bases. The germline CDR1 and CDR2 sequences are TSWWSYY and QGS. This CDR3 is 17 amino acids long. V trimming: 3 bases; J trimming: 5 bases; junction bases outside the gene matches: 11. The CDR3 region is CALGDFEGYESTAQLFF. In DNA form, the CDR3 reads TGTGCTCTTGGGGACTTCGAGGGATACGAAAGTACAGCACAACTCTTCTTT.

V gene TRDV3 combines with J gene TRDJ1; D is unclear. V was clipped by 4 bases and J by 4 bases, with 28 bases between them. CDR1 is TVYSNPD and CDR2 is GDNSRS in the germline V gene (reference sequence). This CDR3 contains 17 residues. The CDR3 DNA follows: TGTGCCTCACTCCCCCTCTCGCAGCTGGCCAAACGCGATAAACTCATCTTT. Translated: CASLPLSQLAKRDKLIF.

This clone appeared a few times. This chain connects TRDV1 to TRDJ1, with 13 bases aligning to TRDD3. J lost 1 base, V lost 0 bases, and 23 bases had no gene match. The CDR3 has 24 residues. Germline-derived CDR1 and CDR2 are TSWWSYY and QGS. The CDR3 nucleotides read TGTGCTCTTGGGGAACTGCCCCCTACCCCAATTACTGGGGGATACGACCAGGGCACCGATAAACTCATCTTT. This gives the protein CALGELPPTPITGGYDQGTDKLIF.

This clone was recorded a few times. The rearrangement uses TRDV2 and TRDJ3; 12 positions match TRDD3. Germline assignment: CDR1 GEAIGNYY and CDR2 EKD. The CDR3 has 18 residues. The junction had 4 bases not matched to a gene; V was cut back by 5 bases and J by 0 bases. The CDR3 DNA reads TGTGCCTGTGGGGTACTGGGGGATACCTCCTGGGACACCCGACAGATGTTTTTC. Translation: CACGVLGDTSWDTRQMFF.

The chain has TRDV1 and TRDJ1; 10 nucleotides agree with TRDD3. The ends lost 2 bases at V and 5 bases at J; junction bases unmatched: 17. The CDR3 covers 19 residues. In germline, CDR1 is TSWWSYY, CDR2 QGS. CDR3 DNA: TGTGCTCTTGGGGAAATAGGGTCCCGGTACTGGGGGATTTCGGATAAACTCATCTTT. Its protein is CALGEIGSRYWGISDKLIF.

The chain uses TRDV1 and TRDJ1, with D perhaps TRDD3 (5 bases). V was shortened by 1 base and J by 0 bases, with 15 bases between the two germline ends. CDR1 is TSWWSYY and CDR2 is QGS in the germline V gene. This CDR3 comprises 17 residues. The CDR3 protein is CALGERGLLIYTDKLIF. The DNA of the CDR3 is TGTGCTCTTGGGGAACGGGGACTCTTAATTTACACCGATAAACTCATCTTT.

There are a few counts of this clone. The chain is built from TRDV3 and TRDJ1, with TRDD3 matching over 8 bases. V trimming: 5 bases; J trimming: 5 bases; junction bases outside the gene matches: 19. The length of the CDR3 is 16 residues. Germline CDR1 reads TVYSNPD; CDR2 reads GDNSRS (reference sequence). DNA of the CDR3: TGTGCCCCTCATGCCACCTTTGGGGGATCCTTTGATAAACTCATCTTT. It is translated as CAPHATFGGSFDKLIF.

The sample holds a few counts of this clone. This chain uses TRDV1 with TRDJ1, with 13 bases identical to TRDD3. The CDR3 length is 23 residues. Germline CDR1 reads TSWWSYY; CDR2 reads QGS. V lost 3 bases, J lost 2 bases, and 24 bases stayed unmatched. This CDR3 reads CALGDFFPTTLYWGIRLTDKLIF. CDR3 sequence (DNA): TGTGCTCTTGGGGACTTCTTCCCTACTACACTCTACTGGGGGATACGGCTAACCGATAAACTCATCTTT.

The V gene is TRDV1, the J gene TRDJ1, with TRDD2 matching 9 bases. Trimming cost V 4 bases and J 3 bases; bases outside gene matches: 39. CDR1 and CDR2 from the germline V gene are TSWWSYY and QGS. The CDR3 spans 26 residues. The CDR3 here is CALGGRPSYSTACTGDPHVWADKLIF. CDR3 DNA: TGTGCTCTTGGGGGGCGGCCTTCCTACTCGACCGCCTGTACTGGGGATCCCCATGTTTGGGCCGATAAACTCATCTTT.

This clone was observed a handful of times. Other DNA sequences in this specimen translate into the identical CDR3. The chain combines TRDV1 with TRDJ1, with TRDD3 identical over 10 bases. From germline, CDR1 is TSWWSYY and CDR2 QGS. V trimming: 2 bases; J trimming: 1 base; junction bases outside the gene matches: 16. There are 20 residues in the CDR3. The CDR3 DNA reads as TGTGCTCTTGGGGAAGGGTTCCCGTGGAACTGGGGGATCCCCACCGATAAACTCATCTTT. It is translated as CALGEGFPWNWGIPTDKLIF.

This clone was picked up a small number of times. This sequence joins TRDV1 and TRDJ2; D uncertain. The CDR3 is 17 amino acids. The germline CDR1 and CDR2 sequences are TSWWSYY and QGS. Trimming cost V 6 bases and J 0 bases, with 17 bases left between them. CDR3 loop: CALGRPLHRTLTAQLFF. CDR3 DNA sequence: TGTGCTCTTGGTCGCCCTCTACATAGAACTTTGACAGCACAACTCTTCTTT.

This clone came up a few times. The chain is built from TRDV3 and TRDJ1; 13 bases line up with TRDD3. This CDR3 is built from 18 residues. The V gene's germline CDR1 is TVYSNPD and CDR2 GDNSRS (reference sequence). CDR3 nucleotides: TGTGCGGTCTTCCCGGGTACTGGGGGATACGCGGGAACCGATAAACTCATCTTT. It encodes CAVFPGTGGYAGTDKLIF.

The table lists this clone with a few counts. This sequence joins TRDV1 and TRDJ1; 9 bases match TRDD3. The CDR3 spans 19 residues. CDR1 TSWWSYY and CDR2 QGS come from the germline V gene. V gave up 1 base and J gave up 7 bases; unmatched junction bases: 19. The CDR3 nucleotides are TGTGCTCTTGGGGAACGTATCCAAGGACCGTGGGGGATAAAAGTTAAACTCATCTTT. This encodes CALGERIQGPWGIKVKLIF.

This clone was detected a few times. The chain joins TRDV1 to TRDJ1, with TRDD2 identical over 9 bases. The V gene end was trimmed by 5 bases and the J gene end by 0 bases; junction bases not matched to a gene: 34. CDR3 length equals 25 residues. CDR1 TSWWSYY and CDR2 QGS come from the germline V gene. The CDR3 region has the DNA TGTGCTCTTGGGAGCCGAAGCTGTCTCCTTCCTACGAGTACTGGGGATTCTGGGAACACCGATAAACTCATCTTT. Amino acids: CALGSRSCLLPTSTGDSGNTDKLIF.